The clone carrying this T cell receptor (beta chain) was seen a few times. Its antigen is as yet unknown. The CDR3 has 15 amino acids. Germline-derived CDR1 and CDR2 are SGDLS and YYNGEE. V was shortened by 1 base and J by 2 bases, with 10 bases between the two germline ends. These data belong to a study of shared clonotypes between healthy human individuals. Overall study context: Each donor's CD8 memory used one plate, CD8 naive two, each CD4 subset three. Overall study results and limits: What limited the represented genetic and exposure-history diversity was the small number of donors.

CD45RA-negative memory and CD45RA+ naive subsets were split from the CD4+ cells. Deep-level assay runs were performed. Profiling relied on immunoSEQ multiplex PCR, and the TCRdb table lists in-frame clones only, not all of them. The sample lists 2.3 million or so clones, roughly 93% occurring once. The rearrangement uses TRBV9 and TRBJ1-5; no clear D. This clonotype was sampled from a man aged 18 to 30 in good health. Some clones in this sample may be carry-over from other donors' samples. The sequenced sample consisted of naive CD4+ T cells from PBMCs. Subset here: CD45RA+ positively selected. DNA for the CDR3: TGTGCCAGCAGCGTAAGGGAGATCTGCAATCAGCCCCAGCATTTT. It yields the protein CASSVREICNQPQHF.